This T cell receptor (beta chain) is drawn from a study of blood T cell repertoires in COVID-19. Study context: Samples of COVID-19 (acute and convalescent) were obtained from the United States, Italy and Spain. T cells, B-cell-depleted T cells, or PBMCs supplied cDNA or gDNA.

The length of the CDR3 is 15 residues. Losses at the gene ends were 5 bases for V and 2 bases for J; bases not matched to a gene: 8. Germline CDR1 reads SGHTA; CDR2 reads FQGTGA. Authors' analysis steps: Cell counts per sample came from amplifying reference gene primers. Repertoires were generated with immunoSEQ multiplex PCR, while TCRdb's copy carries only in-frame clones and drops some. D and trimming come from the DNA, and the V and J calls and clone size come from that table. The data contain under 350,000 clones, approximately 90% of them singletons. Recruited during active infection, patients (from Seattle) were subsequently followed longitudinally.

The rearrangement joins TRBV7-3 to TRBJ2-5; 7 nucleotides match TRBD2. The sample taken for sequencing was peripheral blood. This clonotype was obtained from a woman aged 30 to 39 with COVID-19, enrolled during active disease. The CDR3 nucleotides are TGTGCCAGCAGCCACTTTGCGGGAGAGCAAGAGACCCAGTACTTC. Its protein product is CASSHFAGEQETQYF. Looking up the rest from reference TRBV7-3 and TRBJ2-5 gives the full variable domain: GAGVSQTPSNKVTEKGKYVELRCDPISGHTALYWYRQSLGQGPEFLIYFQGTGAADDSGLPNDRFFAVRPEGSVSTLKIQRTERGDSAVYLCASSHFAGEQETQYFGPGTRLLVL.